This TCR beta chain was recovered during a study of blood T cells in healthy people across ages. Notes on the study in general: Samples with more naive T cells showed higher observed beta diversity.

Donors ranged from about 6 to 90 years old and were healthy Caucasians in Russia. Per the germline V gene, CDR1 is SGDLS and CDR2 is YYNGEE. Trimming stripped 2 bases from V and 4 bases from J, with 16 bases between. This CDR3 comprises 16 residues. The table lists this clonotype with a few counts. The antigen is not known. Primers used in a second PCR of about 6 to 11 cycles were a sample-barcoded 5' primer and a J-beta primer mix. Every individual sample yielded 2.5 million or more paired-end reads (each containing CDR3). One entry per CDR3 protein, called by TCRdb with MiXCR from the 5' RACE reads. The sample yields approximately 850,000 distinct CDR3 sequences, over 45% seen once.

The sequenced sample was blood. The receptor's source is a young man in good health. The chain has TRBV9 and TRBJ2-1, with D hard to call. CDR3 in amino acids: CASSVYPLNIYNEQFF. CDR3 nucleotide sequence: TGTGCCAGCAGCGTTTACCCCTTAAACATTTACAATGAGCAGTTCTTC.